This T cell receptor (beta chain) was sequenced during a study of molecular identifiers for immune sequencing clone quantification. With 5 bases clipped from V and 4 bases from J, the junction kept 6 bases outside the gene matches. Per the germline V gene, CDR1 is MNHNY and CDR2 is SVGAGI (reference sequence). The CDR3 loop spans 14 amino acids. This clonotype was seen a handful of times. One entry per CDR3 protein results from TCRdb running MiXCR on the PCR reads. This table has 300,000 to 400,000 distinct CDR3 sequences, roughly 24% appearing once. This sequence was found in a human donor in good health. Some libraries in this study had Jurkat cell RNA spiked in. The V and J genes are TRBV6-6 and TRBJ2-7, with 9 bases identical to TRBD1. Material: naive CD8+ T cells from blood, with Jurkat cell RNA spiked in. Subset of the sample: FACS-sorted CD8+CD4-CCR7+CD45RA+ naive T cells. As DNA, the CDR3 is TGTGCCAGCAGTGGCCGGGACAGGGATTACGAGCAGTACTTC. It is translated as CASSGRDRDYEQYF.